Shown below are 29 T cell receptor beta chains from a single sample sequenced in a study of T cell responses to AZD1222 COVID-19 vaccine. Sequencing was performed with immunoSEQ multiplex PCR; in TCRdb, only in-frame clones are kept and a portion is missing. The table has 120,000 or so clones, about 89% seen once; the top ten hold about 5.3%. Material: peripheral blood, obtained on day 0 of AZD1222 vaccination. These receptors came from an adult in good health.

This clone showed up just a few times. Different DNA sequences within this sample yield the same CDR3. For the CDR3, the DNA is TGTGCCAGCAGCTCCGGGGACATTCAGTACTTC. Residues: CASSSGDIQYF. This chain joins TRBV11-2 and TRBJ2-4; tentative D call: TRBD2 (5 bases). This CDR3 has 11 amino acids. Germline CDR1 and CDR2: SGHAT and FQNNGV. V was pared by 4 bases and J by 8 bases, with 6 bases between.

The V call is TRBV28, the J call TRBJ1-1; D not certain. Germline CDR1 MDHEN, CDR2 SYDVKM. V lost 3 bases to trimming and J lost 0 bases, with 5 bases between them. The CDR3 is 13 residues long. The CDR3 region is CASSFSLNTEAFF. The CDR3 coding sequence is TGTGCCAGCAGTTTTAGCTTGAACACTGAAGCTTTCTTT.

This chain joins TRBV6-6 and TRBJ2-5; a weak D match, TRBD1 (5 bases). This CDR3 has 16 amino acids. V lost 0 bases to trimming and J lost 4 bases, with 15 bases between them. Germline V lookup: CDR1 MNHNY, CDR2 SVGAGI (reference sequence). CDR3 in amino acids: CASSYSIGRVSETQYF. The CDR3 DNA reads TGTGCCAGCAGTTACTCTATCGGCAGGGTTTCAGAGACCCAGTACTTC.

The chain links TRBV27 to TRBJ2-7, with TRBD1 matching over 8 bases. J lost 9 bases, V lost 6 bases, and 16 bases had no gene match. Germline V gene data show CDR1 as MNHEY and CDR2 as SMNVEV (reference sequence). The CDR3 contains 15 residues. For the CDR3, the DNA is TGTGCCAGCAGCTATCCGGGACAGGAAAGGTCGGCGCAGTACTTC. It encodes CASSYPGQERSAQYF.

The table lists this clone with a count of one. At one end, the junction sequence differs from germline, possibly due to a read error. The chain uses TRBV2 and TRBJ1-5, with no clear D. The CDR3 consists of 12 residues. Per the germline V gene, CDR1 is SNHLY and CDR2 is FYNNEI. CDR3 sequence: CASRLSNQPQHF. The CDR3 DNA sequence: TGTGCCAGCAGATTAAGCAATCAGCCCCAACATTTT. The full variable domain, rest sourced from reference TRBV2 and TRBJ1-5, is EPEVTQTPSHQVTQMGQEVILRCVPISNHLYFYWYRQILGQKVEFLVSFYNNEISEKSEIFDDQFSVERPDGSNFTLKIRSTKLEDSAMYFCASRLSNQPQHFGDGTRLSIL.

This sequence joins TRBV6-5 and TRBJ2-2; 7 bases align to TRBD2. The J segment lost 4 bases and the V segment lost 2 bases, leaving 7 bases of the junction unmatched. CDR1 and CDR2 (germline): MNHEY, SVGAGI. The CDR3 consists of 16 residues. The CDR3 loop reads CASSYQGLVSTGELFF. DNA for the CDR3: TGTGCCAGCAGTTACCAAGGACTAGTAAGCACCGGGGAGCTGTTTTTT.

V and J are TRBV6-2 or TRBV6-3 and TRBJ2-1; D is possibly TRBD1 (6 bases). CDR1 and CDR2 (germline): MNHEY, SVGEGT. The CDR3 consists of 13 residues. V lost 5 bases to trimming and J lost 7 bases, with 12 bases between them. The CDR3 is CASSPGTRNEQFF. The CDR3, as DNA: TGTGCCAGCAGTCCGGGGACAAGGAATGAGCAGTTCTTC.

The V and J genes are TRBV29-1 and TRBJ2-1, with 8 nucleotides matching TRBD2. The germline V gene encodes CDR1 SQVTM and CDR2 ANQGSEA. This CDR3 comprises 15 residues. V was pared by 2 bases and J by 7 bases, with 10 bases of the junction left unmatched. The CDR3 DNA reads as TGCAGCGTTGAATTCTTTACGGGAGGGGGTAATGAGCAGTTCTTC. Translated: CSVEFFTGGGNEQFF.

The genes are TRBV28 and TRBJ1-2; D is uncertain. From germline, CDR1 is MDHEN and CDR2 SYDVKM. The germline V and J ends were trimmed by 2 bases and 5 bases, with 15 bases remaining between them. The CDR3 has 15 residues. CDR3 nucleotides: TGTGCCAGCAGTTTAAATCCCGGCCAGCCGTATGGCTACACCTTC. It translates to CASSLNPGQPYGYTF.

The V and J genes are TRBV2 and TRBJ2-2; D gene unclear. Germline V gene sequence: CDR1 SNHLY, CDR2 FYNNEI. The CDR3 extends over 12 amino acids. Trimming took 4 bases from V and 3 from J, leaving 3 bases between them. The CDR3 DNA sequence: TGTGCCAGCAGTGTAGACACCGGGGAGCTGTTTTTT. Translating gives CASSVDTGELFF.

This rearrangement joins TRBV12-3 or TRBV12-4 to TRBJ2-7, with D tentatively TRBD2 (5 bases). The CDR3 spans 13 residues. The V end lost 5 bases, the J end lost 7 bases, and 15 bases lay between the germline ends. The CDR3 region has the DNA TGTGCCAGCAGTATCTCCACTCCGGGGGAGCAGTACTTC. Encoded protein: CASSISTPGEQYF.

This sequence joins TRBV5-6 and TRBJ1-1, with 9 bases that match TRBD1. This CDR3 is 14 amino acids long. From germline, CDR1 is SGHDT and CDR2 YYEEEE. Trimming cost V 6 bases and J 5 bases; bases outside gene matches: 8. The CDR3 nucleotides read TGTGCCAGCACCCCTGGGACAGGGAGGACTGAAGCTTTCTTT. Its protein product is CASTPGTGRTEAFF.

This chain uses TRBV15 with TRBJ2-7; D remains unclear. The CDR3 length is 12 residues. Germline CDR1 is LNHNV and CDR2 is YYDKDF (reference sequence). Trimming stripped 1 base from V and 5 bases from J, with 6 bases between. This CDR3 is CATSRVTDEQYF. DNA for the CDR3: TGTGCCACCAGCAGAGTCACCGACGAGCAGTACTTC.

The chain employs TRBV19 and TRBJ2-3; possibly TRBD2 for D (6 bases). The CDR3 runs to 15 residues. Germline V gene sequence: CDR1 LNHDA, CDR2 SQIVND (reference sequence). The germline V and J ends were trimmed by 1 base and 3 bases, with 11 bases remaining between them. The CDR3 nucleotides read TGTGCCAGTAGTATAGCGGAGGGGAAAACAGATACGCAGTATTTT. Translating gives CASSIAEGKTDTQYF.

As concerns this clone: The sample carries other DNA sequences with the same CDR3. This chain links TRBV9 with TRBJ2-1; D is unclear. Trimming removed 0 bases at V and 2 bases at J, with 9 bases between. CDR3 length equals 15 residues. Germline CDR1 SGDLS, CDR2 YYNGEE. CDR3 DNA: TGTGCCAGCAGCGTAGGCTCAGGTGCCTACAATGAGCAGTTCTTC. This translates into CASSVGSGAYNEQFF.

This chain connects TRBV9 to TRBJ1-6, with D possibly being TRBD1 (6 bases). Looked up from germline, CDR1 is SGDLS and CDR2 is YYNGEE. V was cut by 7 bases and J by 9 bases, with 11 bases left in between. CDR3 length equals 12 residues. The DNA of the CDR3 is TGTGCCAGCGACAGGTTGGGTTCACCCCTCCACTTT. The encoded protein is CASDRLGSPLHF.

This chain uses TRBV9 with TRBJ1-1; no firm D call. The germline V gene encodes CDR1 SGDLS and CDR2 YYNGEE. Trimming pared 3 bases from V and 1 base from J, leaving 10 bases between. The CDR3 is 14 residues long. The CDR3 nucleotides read TGTGCCAGCAGCGAAACCGGAGGGAACACTGAAGCTTTCTTT. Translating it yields CASSETGGNTEAFF.

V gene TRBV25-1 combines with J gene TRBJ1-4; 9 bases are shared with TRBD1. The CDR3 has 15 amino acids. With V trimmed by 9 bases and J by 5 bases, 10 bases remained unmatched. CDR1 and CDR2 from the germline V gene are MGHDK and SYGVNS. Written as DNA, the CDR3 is TGTGCCAGTCGGGACAGGGTAGGGCGGAATGAAAAACTGTTTTTT. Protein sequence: CASRDRVGRNEKLFF.

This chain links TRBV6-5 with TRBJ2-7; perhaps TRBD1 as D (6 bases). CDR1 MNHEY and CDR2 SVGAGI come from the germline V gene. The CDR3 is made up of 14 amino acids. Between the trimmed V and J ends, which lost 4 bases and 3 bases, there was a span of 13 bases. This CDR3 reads CASSSDRSGYEQYF. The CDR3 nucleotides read TGTGCCAGCAGTTCCGACAGGTCCGGCTACGAGCAGTACTTC.

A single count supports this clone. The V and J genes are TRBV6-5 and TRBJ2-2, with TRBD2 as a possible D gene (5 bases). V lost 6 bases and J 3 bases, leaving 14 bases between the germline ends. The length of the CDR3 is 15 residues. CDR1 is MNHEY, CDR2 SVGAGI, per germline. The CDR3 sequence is CASSPPGSDTGELFF. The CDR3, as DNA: TGTGCCAGCAGCCCCCCGGGGTCGGACACCGGGGAGCTGTTTTTT.

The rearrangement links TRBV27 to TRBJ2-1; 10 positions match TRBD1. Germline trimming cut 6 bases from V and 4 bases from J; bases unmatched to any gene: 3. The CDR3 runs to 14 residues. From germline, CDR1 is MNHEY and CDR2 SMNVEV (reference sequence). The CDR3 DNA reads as TGTGCCAGCAGCCAGGACAGGGGGTACAATGAGCAGTTCTTC. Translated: CASSQDRGYNEQFF.

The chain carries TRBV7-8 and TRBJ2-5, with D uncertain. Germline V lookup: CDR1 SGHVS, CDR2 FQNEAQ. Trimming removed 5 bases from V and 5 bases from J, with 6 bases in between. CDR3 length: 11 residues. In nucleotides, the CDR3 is TGTGCCAGCAGCGTAGGGGAGACCCAGTACTTC. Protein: CASSVGETQYF.

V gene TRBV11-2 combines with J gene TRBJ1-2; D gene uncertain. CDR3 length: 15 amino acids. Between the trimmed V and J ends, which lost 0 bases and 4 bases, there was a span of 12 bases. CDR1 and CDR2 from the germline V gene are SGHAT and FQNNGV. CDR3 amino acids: CASSLEVSASYGYTF. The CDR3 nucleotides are TGTGCCAGCAGCTTAGAAGTTTCGGCCTCCTATGGCTACACCTTC.

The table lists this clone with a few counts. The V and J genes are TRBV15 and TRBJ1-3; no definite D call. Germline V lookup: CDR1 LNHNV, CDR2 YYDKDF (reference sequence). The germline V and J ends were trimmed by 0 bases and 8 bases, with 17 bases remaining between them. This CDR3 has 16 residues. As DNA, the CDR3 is TGTGCCACCAGCAGAGATCATCCCCCCCAAGGAGACACCATATATTTT. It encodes CATSRDHPPQGDTIYF.

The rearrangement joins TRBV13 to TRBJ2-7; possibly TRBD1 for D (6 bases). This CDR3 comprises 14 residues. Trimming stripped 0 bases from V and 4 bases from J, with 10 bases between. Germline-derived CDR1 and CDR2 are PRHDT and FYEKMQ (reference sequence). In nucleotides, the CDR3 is TGTGCCAGCAGCTTAGGGGGCAGGGGTTACGAGCAGTACTTC. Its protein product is CASSLGGRGYEQYF.

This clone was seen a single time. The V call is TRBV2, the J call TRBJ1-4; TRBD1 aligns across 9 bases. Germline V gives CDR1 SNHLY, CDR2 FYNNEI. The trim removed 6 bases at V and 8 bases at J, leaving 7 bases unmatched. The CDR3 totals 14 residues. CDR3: CASRTDRGGEKLFF. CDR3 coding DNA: TGTGCCAGCAGAACCGACAGGGGGGGCGAAAAACTGTTTTTT.

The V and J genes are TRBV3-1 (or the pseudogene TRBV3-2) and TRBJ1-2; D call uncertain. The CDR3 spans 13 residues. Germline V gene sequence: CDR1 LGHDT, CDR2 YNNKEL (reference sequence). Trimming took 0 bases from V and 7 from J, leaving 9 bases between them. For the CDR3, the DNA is TGTGCCAGCAGCCAAGATATAAATGGTGGCTACACCTTC. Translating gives CASSQDINGGYTF.

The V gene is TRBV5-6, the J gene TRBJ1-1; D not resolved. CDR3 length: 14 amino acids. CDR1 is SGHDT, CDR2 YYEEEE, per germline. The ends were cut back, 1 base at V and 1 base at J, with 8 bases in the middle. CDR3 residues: CASSLWGGNTEAFF. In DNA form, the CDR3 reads TGTGCCAGCAGCTTGTGGGGTGGGAACACTGAAGCTTTCTTT.

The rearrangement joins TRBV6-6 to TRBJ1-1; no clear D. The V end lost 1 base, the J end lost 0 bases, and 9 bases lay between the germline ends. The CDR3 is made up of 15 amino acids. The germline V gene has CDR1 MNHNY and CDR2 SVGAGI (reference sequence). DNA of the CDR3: TGTGCCAGCAGTTACTTCGGAAATCTGAACACTGAAGCTTTCTTT. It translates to CASSYFGNLNTEAFF.